This record looks at one TCR beta chain sequence and its context. The method was immunoSEQ multiplex PCR; TCRdb's version includes in-frame clones alone and lacks a portion of them. This table has 150,000 or so clones, about 86% appearing once. This sample stems from a study of blood T cell repertoires in COVID-19. The germline V gene has CDR1 SNHLY and CDR2 FYNNEI. This CDR3 has 11 amino acids. V was shortened by 7 bases and J by 8 bases, with 8 bases between the two germline ends. Sequenced material: PBMCs or T cells enriched from blood (not recorded which). The chain uses TRBV2 and TRBJ1-4; D remains ambiguous. The sequence came from a man aged 50-60 years who had recovered from COVID-19. This CDR3 reads CASITLEKLFF. The CDR3 DNA follows: TGTGCCAGCATAACTCTGGAAAAACTGTTTTTT. Looking up the rest from reference TRBV2 and TRBJ1-4 gives the full variable domain: EPEVTQTPSHQVTQMGQEVILRCVPISNHLYFYWYRQILGQKVEFLVSFYNNEISEKSEIFDDQFSVERPDGSNFTLKIRSTKLEDSAMYFCASITLEKLFFGSGTQLSVL.